This T cell receptor (beta chain) originates from a study of pediatric ulcerative colitis. Study results and caveats: Compared with controls, ulcerative colitis showed greater blood-rectum clone sharing. Blood samples from a couple of patients yielded substantially fewer templates and were excluded from blood-rectal overlap analysis. Two rectal CDR3 clonotypes occurred in all ulcerative colitis patients.

The survey-level immunoSEQ assay was used. The repertoire was sequenced with immunoSEQ multiplex PCR; TCRdb's copy has only in-frame clones and lacks some. This sample has approximately 10,000 clones, with approximately 88% found just once. J was trimmed by 4 bases and V by 4 bases; bases with no gene match: 6. Germline CDR1 is LNHDA and CDR2 is SQIVND (reference sequence). This CDR3 contains 14 residues. With regard to this clone: Its specificity is unknown.

This sequence joins TRBV19 and TRBJ2-7, with 8 nucleotides matching TRBD1. This TCR was recovered from a girl between 5 and 17 years old with moderate ulcerative colitis. The material sequenced was blood. The CDR3 reads CASSRRQGRYEQYF. The DNA for the CDR3 is TGTGCCAGTAGTAGGAGACAGGGGAGGTACGAGCAGTACTTC.